This T cell receptor (beta chain) was retrieved from a study of T cell responses to AZD1222 COVID-19 vaccine. The study, taken as a whole, reports: Repertoire samples came only from after the peak T cell response. Among AZD1222 vaccinees, only five or six were seropositive at baseline.

Germline values: CDR1 WNHNN, CDR2 SYGVQD (reference sequence). Between the trimmed V and J ends, which lost 4 bases and 1 base, there was a span of 13 bases. This CDR3 has 15 residues. Concerning this clone: The antigen is unknown.

Repertoires were generated with immunoSEQ multiplex PCR, while TCRdb's copy carries only in-frame clones and drops some. The table has about 130,000 clones, about 93% seen once. The receptor was isolated from an adult in good health. The sequencing here drew on peripheral blood, taken on day 0 of AZD1222 vaccination. This chain links TRBV10-1 with TRBJ1-1; the D gene is possibly TRBD1 (5 bases). The CDR3: CASSAAGTANTEAFF. The CDR3 DNA reads TGCGCCAGCAGTGCGGCCGGGACGGCGAACACTGAAGCTTTCTTT.